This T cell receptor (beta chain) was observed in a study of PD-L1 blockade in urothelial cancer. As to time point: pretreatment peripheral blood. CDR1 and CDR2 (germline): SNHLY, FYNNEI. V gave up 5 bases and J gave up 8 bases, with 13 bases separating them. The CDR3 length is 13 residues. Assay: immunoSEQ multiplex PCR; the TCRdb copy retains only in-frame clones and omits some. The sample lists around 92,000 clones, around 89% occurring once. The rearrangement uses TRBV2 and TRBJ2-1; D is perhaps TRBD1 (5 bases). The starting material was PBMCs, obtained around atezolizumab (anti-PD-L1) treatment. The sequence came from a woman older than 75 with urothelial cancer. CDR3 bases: TGTGCCAGCAGTCTTGGGCTAGGGGATGAGCAGTTCTTC. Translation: CASSLGLGDEQFF.